This TCR beta chain was captured in a study of cytomegalovirus exposure and HLA in healthy donors. About the study: Sequencing of about 179 million T cells in an earlier analysis found 95 million to 120 million unique TCR beta sequences. General study results and limits: Later analysis identified a missense DCLRE1C variant that was linked to TCR beta V- and J-gene trimming. A later analysis associated 16,000 or so TCR beta sequences with HLA alleles at a 0.05 false discovery rate. Other equally common chains were less clonally expanded than HLA-associated TCR beta chains, a later analysis showed.

As to this clone: No antigen is known for it.

Per germline, CDR1 MNHNS and CDR2 SASEGT. The CDR3 runs to 13 residues. The J segment lost 12 bases and the V segment lost 5 bases, leaving 11 bases of the junction unmatched. PCR involved 60 Vbeta and 13 Jbeta primers. Sequencing used immunoSEQ multiplex PCR; TCRdb keeps in-frame clones, though not all of them. The data hold roughly 100,000 clones, with over 60% observed a single time. The sequence derives from a man in his fifties or sixties in good health and CMV-seropositive. The chain combines TRBV6-1 with TRBJ2-3; 7 positions match TRBD1. The source material was PBMCs. The CDR3 bases are TGTGCCAGCAGTAACGGACAGGCCCGTACCCAGTATTTT. Protein sequence: CASSNGQARTQYF.